The following is a TCR beta chain sequence with its context. What it recognizes is unknown. No fewer than 6 million PBMCs went into each sample. This CDR3 comprises 15 residues. Germline V gene lookup returns CDR1 DFQATT and CDR2 SNEGSKA (reference sequence). V was clipped by 3 bases and J by 3 bases; unmatched bases: 8. The use of a sample-barcoded 5' primer and a J-beta primer mix characterized a second PCR of roughly 6 to 12 cycles. MiXCR was run by TCRdb on the 5' RACE reads, yielding one entry per CDR3 protein. The repertoire holds 2 million or so distinct CDR3 sequences, with around half as singletons. The data belong to a study of blood T cells in healthy people across ages. Study results and caveats: Observed TCR beta diversity per million T cells went down as age went up. This fall followed a roughly linear course with age.

The sample comprised blood. This receptor was identified in a woman in her thirties or forties in good health. The chain uses TRBV20-1 and TRBJ2-7; TRBD2 aligns across 10 bases. DNA of the CDR3: TGCAGTGCTAGGAGATTAGCGGGGGGCCACTACGAGCAGTACTTC. The encoded protein is CSARRLAGGHYEQYF.